A single sample is the source of the 21 T cell receptor beta chains below, sequenced in a study of cytotoxic CD8 clonotypes in ibrutinib-treated CLL. Produced via immunoSEQ multiplex PCR; TCRdb's table is partial and in-frame only. The sample holds some 300,000 clones, 80% seen once. The sample in question was PBMCs, obtained before ibrutinib treatment. The source of these receptors is a human donor with chronic lymphocytic leukemia.

The genes are TRBV7-9 and TRBJ2-3; 9 bases align to TRBD1. Germline V gene data show CDR1 as SEHNR and CDR2 as FQNEAQ (reference sequence). The CDR3 consists of 15 residues. V dropped 5 bases and J dropped 3; count of bases not matched to a gene: 6. The CDR3 DNA reads as TGTGCCAGCAGCCAAGGGGGGACAGGGACAGATACGCAGTATTTT. Amino acid sequence: CASSQGGTGTDTQYF.

This clone was detected only a few times. The V call is TRBV2, the J call TRBJ2-7, with D perhaps TRBD1 (6 bases). Germline V gene data show CDR1 as SNHLY and CDR2 as FYNNEI. Trimming cost V 5 bases and J 3 bases, with 8 bases left between them. The length of the CDR3 is 12 residues. The CDR3 reads CASSTDSYEQYF. The DNA for the CDR3 is TGTGCCAGCAGTACGGACAGCTACGAGCAGTACTTC. Using reference TRBV2 and TRBJ2-7 for the parts outside the CDR3, the full variable domain is EPEVTQTPSHQVTQMGQEVILRCVPISNHLYFYWYRQILGQKVEFLVSFYNNEISEKSEIFDDQFSVERPDGSNFTLKIRSTKLEDSAMYFCASSTDSYEQYFGPGTRLTVT.

This chain links TRBV2 with TRBJ2-5, with D perhaps given as TRBD1 or TRBD2 (5 bases each). The CDR3 has 15 amino acids. V gave up 2 bases and J gave up 5 bases, with 15 bases separating them. Germline V lookup: CDR1 SNHLY, CDR2 FYNNEI. The CDR3 sequence is CASSEWGRTGETQYF. The CDR3 nucleotides read TGTGCCAGCAGTGAATGGGGACGAACTGGGGAGACCCAGTACTTC.

V gene TRBV28 combines with J gene TRBJ1-1; TRBD1 aligns across 9 bases. V dropped 1 base and J dropped 7; count of bases not matched to a gene: 4. Germline lookup yields CDR1 MDHEN and CDR2 SYDVKM. The CDR3 extends over 14 amino acids. The chain's CDR3 is CASSLYRGLIEAFF. The CDR3 coding sequence is TGTGCCAGCAGTTTATACAGGGGGCTAATTGAAGCTTTCTTT.

The chain uses TRBV18 and TRBJ2-7; 8 nucleotides line up with TRBD1. After removal of 5 bases from V and 3 bases from J, the junction contained 9 bases not matched to a gene. CDR3 length: 15 residues. From germline, CDR1 is KGHSH and CDR2 LQKENI. For the CDR3, the DNA is TGTGCCAGCTCAGAAGGACAGGGTCTTTTCTACGAGCAGTACTTC. Translated, it gives CASSEGQGLFYEQYF.

The chain recombines TRBV9 with TRBJ2-1; 16 nucleotides line up with TRBD2. The CDR3 is 19 residues long. Germline lookup yields CDR1 SGDLS and CDR2 YYNGEE. The ends lost 4 bases at V and 6 bases at J; junction bases unmatched: 13. CDR3 loop: CASSIGTSGRGLESNEQFF. The DNA for the CDR3 is TGTGCCAGCAGCATTGGGACTAGCGGGAGGGGCTTGGAGTCCAATGAGCAGTTCTTC.

The chain couples TRBV28 to TRBJ2-4, with TRBD1 matching 10 bases. CDR1 is MDHEN, CDR2 SYDVKM, per germline. The CDR3 runs to 16 residues. The J segment lost 3 bases and the V segment lost 5 bases, leaving 7 bases of the junction unmatched. In nucleotides, the CDR3 is TGTGCCAGCAGTACCGGGACAGGGGATGTCAAAAACATTCAGTACTTC. Its protein is CASSTGTGDVKNIQYF. Variable domain in full (rest from reference TRBV28 and TRBJ2-4): DVKVTQSSRYLVKRTGEKVFLECVQDMDHENMFWYRQDPGLGLRLIYFSYDVKMKEKGDIPEGYSVSREKKERFSLILESASTNQTSMYLCASSTGTGDVKNIQYFGAGTRLSVL.

V gene TRBV18 combines with J gene TRBJ2-7, with 7 bases fitting TRBD2. The V and J ends lost 2 bases and 3 bases, in that order; junction bases with no gene match: 7. Germline lookup yields CDR1 KGHSH and CDR2 LQKENI. This CDR3 has 15 residues. The CDR3 reads CASSPIPSGIYEQYF. CDR3 sequence (DNA): TGTGCCAGCTCACCAATCCCTAGCGGAATCTACGAGCAGTACTTC.

V and J are TRBV14 and TRBJ2-1; 10 nucleotides line up with TRBD2. In germline, CDR1 is SGHDN, CDR2 FVKESK. The CDR3 extends over 16 amino acids. V trimming: 2 bases; J trimming: 4 bases; junction bases outside the gene matches: 5. Here the CDR3 DNA reads TGTGCCAGCAGCCAAAATAGCGGGAGGCAGTACAATGAGCAGTTCTTC. The encoded protein is CASSQNSGRQYNEQFF.

This chain links TRBV30 with TRBJ1-4; D gene ambiguous. From germline, CDR1 is GTSNPN and CDR2 SVGIG (reference sequence). The V gene lost 3 bases and the J gene lost 3 bases, with 17 bases spanning the gap. The CDR3 sequence is 16 residues long. CDR3 DNA sequence: TGTGCCTGGAGCCCGAGCCCCATCGGGGCTAATGAAAAACTGTTTTTT. This gives the protein CAWSPSPIGANEKLFF.

The gene calls are TRBV2 and TRBJ1-1; D is unresolved. Per germline, CDR1 SNHLY and CDR2 FYNNEI. The CDR3 covers 14 residues. V was pared by 5 bases and J by 0 bases, with 10 bases between. CDR3 sequence: CASSPHHMNTEAFF. In nucleotides, the CDR3 is TGTGCCAGCAGTCCCCACCATATGAACACTGAAGCTTTCTTT.

The genes are TRBV5-4 and TRBJ2-7; D unresolved. V lost 0 bases and J lost 0, with 10 bases in between. Germline V gene data show CDR1 as SGHNT and CDR2 as YYREEE (reference sequence). The CDR3 is 15 residues long. As DNA, the CDR3 is TGTGCCAGCAGCTTGGTCGCTACAGCCTCCTACGAGCAGTACTTC. Its protein product is CASSLVATASYEQYF.

The chain combines TRBV5-4 with TRBJ2-6, with D unclear. The CDR3 extends over 15 amino acids. Germline CDR1 reads SGHNT; CDR2 reads YYREEE (reference sequence). Trimming removed 3 bases from V and 0 bases from J, with 7 bases in between. CDR3 sequence (DNA): TGTGCCAGCAGCTCCTCGACCTCTGGGGCCAACGTCCTGACTTTC. As protein: CASSSSTSGANVLTF.

The chain employs TRBV29-1 and TRBJ1-2; tentative D call: TRBD1 (5 bases). Trimming pared 4 bases from V and 7 bases from J, leaving 22 bases between. This CDR3 contains 15 residues. Germline lookup yields CDR1 SQVTM and CDR2 ANQGSEA. The CDR3: CSVVWRLGEGGGYTF. The DNA of the CDR3 is TGCAGCGTTGTTTGGCGTTTGGGGGAAGGAGGTGGCTACACCTTC.

The genes are TRBV27 and TRBJ2-3; no clear D. Germline CDR1 is MNHEY and CDR2 is SMNVEV (reference sequence). The CDR3 covers 12 residues. Trimming shortened V by 5 bases and J by 1 base, and 4 bases separated the two germline ends. CDR3 loop: CASSPRTDTQYF. CDR3 nucleotides: TGTGCCAGCAGTCCCCGCACAGATACGCAGTATTTT.

The rearrangement joins TRBV28 to TRBJ2-2; TRBD2 matches at 10 bases. Trimming took 9 bases from V and 0 from J; bases not matched to a gene: 7. CDR3 length: 16 amino acids. Per the germline V gene, CDR1 is MDHEN and CDR2 is SYDVKM. CDR3 coding DNA: TGTGCCAGAGAAAAACTAGCGGGAACGAACACCGGGGAGCTGTTTTTT. It encodes CAREKLAGTNTGELFF.

V gene TRBV29-1 combines with J gene TRBJ2-7; 9 nucleotides agree with TRBD2. Germline values: CDR1 SQVTM, CDR2 ANQGSEA. The CDR3 contains 15 residues. The V segment lost 6 bases and the J segment 0 bases; nucleotides outside the gene matches: 9. The CDR3 spells CSVKAVAGVSYEQYF. CDR3 nucleotide sequence: TGCAGCGTGAAAGCTGTAGCGGGGGTCTCCTACGAGCAGTACTTC.

The gene calls are TRBV2 and TRBJ1-4; D is unresolved. Trimming removed 0 bases from V and 7 bases from J, with 9 bases in between. The germline V gene encodes CDR1 SNHLY and CDR2 FYNNEI. The CDR3 spans 14 residues. CDR3 DNA: TGTGCCAGCAGTGAAGCGGTCCGAGGTGAAAAACTGTTTTTT. Translation gives CASSEAVRGEKLFF.

The chain recombines TRBV11-2 with TRBJ2-4; 12 bases align to TRBD2. The CDR3 spans 17 residues. In germline, CDR1 is SGHAT, CDR2 FQNNGV. The J segment lost 4 bases and the V segment lost 5 bases, leaving 9 bases of the junction unmatched. CDR3 DNA: TGTGCCAGCAGCCAGACCTTCCTAGCGGGAGGGAAAAACATTCAGTACTTC. Encoded protein: CASSQTFLAGGKNIQYF.

In this sample, this clone turned up once. This chain uses TRBV7-2 with TRBJ2-7; unclear D gene. CDR3 length equals 14 residues. Germline assignment: CDR1 SGHTA and CDR2 FQGNSA. The germline V and J ends were trimmed by 5 bases and 0 bases, with 11 bases remaining between them. The CDR3 DNA reads TGTGCCAGCAGCCCCCGAGGAGACTCCTACGAGCAGTACTTC. It specifies CASSPRGDSYEQYF.

The V call is TRBV7-2, the J call TRBJ2-7; a weak D match, TRBD2 (5 bases). V lost 5 bases to trimming and J lost 5 bases, with 10 bases between them. Germline CDR1 reads SGHTA; CDR2 reads FQGNSA. There are 12 residues in the CDR3. The CDR3 sequence is CASSASGDEQYF. DNA for the CDR3: TGTGCCAGCAGCGCCAGCGGCGACGAGCAGTACTTC.